These 27 T cell receptor beta chains originate from one sample sequenced in a study of OX40 agonist ivuxolimab in advanced cancers. Produced via immunoSEQ multiplex PCR; TCRdb's table is partial and in-frame only. The sample includes 39,000 or so clones, 75% to 90% seen only once; the top ten take about 12%. Sequencing used CD4+ or CD8+ T cells sorted from blood, obtained in a trial of the OX40 agonist ivuxolimab. The source is an adult with an advanced solid tumor such as melanoma, head and neck, liver or kidney cancer.

In DNA form, the CDR3 reads TGCAGCGTGGCGCGTTCAGCGGGAGATTACAATGAGCAGTTCTTC. As protein: CSVARSAGDYNEQFF. The rearrangement uses TRBV29-1 and TRBJ2-1; TRBD2 matches at 8 bases. Looked up from germline, CDR1 is SQVTM and CDR2 is ANQGSEA. The CDR3 runs 15 residues. Losses at the gene ends were 6 bases for V and 4 bases for J; bases not matched to a gene: 11.

The rearrangement joins TRBV7-9 to TRBJ2-3; tentatively, D is TRBD1 (5 bases). V gave up 1 base and J gave up 0 bases, with 5 bases separating them. The V gene's germline CDR1 is SEHNR and CDR2 FQNEAQ (reference sequence). The CDR3 contains 14 residues. The CDR3 nucleotides read TGTGCCAGCAGCTTAGAGGGGAGCACAGATACGCAGTATTTT. It yields the protein CASSLEGSTDTQYF.

The J gene is TRBJ1-2, the V gene TRBV5-1; 9 bases align to TRBD1. J lost 5 bases, V lost 2 bases, and 16 bases had no gene match. Looked up from germline, CDR1 is SGHRS and CDR2 is YFSETQ. The CDR3 contains 18 residues. The CDR3 DNA sequence: TGCGCCAGCAGCTTCGTCAACGGAACAGGGGGCTGGCGGTATGGCTACACCTTC. The encoded protein is CASSFVNGTGGWRYGYTF.

The V and J genes are TRBV5-4 and TRBJ2-1; 7 positions match TRBD1. This CDR3 region has 18 residues. From germline, CDR1 is SGHNT and CDR2 YYREEE (reference sequence). The V and J ends lost 4 bases and 2 bases, in that order; junction bases with no gene match: 15. CDR3 coding DNA: TGTGCCAGCAGCCAAATCATTACAGGGGCCGACACCTACAATGAGCAGTTCTTC. This codes for CASSQIITGADTYNEQFF.

V and J are TRBV9 and TRBJ2-7, with 8 bases aligning to TRBD1. The CDR3 loop spans 12 amino acids. CDR1 SGDLS and CDR2 YYNGEE come from the germline V gene. V dropped 2 bases and J dropped 6; count of bases not matched to a gene: 1. This CDR3 is CASSVDRGEQYF. CDR3 bases: TGTGCCAGCAGCGTCGACAGGGGCGAGCAGTACTTC.

This clone appeared a few times. The chain couples TRBV5-1 to TRBJ2-1, with 11 bases that match TRBD2. V shed 4 bases, J shed 3 bases, and the junction held 6 bases outside the gene matches. Germline V gives CDR1 SGHRS, CDR2 YFSETQ. CDR3 size: 16 residues. Written as DNA, the CDR3 is TGCGCCAGCAGCAGGGAGGGGACTAGCGGCTACAATGAGCAGTTCTTC. This encodes CASSREGTSGYNEQFF.

As regards this clone: The sample contains more than one DNA sequence encoding this CDR3. The chain employs TRBV4-1 and TRBJ1-1; D gene unclear. Germline CDR1 MGHRA, CDR2 YSYEKL. Trimming stripped 1 base from V and 7 bases from J, with 7 bases between. CDR3 length: 12 amino acids. Written as DNA, the CDR3 is TGCGCCAGCAGCCAAGGGCGGGATGAAGCTTTCTTT. As protein: CASSQGRDEAFF.

The V gene is TRBV5-8, the J gene TRBJ1-1, with a possible D match to TRBD1 (6 bases). This CDR3 has 15 residues. The germline CDR1 and CDR2 sequences are SGHTS and YDEGEE. V lost 4 bases, J lost 0 bases, and 13 bases lay in between. As DNA, the CDR3 is TGTGCCAGCAGCATAAGGACAGCTATGAACACTGAAGCTTTCTTT. It codes for CASSIRTAMNTEAFF.

The J gene is TRBJ2-6, the V gene TRBV7-2; D is ambiguous. The germline CDR1 and CDR2 sequences are SGHTA and FQGNSA. The CDR3 covers 15 residues. V was pared by 5 bases and J by 0 bases, with 8 bases between. Written as DNA, the CDR3 is TGTGCCAGCAGCCAGATATTCTCTGGGGCCAACGTCCTGACTTTC. Its translation: CASSQIFSGANVLTF.

This rearrangement joins TRBV11-3 to TRBJ2-1; tentatively, D is TRBD1 (6 bases). The CDR3 length is 15 residues. Per the germline V gene, CDR1 is SGHNT and CDR2 is YENEEA. Deletions cut 5 bases from V and 1 base from J, with 12 bases between. The CDR3 sequence is CASSLQGKSYNEQFF. As DNA, the CDR3 is TGTGCCAGCAGCCTACAGGGAAAGTCCTACAATGAGCAGTTCTTC.

The chain's CDR3 is CASSHLGAGNEQYF. The DNA for the CDR3 is TGCGCCAGCAGCCATCTGGGGGCCGGGAACGAGCAGTACTTC. This chain connects TRBV4-3 to TRBJ2-7, with a weak D call TRBD1 (6 bases). Germline values: CDR1 LGHNA, CDR2 YSLEER. The CDR3 covers 14 residues. Trimming stripped 3 bases from V and 5 bases from J, with 14 bases between.

The J gene is TRBJ2-1, the V gene TRBV7-9; D unclear. Trimming removed 3 bases from V and 5 bases from J, with 8 bases in between. There are 13 residues in the CDR3. CDR1 and CDR2 (germline): SEHNR, FQNEAQ (reference sequence). This chain's CDR3 is CASSFLLHNEQFF. CDR3 DNA sequence: TGTGCCAGCAGCTTCCTGTTGCACAATGAGCAGTTCTTC.

The V gene is TRBV13, the J gene TRBJ2-7; 8 positions agree with TRBD2. With 0 bases clipped from V and 3 bases from J, the junction kept 1 base outside the gene matches. From germline, CDR1 is PRHDT and CDR2 FYEKMQ (reference sequence). The length of the CDR3 is 14 residues. CDR3 nucleotide sequence: TGTGCCAGCAGCTTAGGGCTAGCGGGCTACGAGCAGTACTTC. Translation gives CASSLGLAGYEQYF.

This chain joins TRBV4-1 and TRBJ1-5, with D unresolved. Germline V lookup: CDR1 MGHRA, CDR2 YSYEKL. CDR3 length: 15 amino acids. V dropped 1 base and J dropped 0 bases, with 7 bases sitting between them. The CDR3 nucleotides read TGCGCCAGCAGCCAAGTGTGGAGTAGCAATCAGCCCCAGCATTTT. Translated: CASSQVWSSNQPQHF.

This sequence joins TRBV6-1 and TRBJ2-7; no definite D call. V shed 4 bases and J shed 0 bases, with 4 bases lying between them. This CDR3 has 12 residues. Germline lookup yields CDR1 MNHNS and CDR2 SASEGT. The CDR3 DNA reads TGTGCCAGCAGTGTAGACTCCTACGAGCAGTACTTC. Its translation: CASSVDSYEQYF.

This rearrangement joins TRBV6-5 to TRBJ2-7; TRBD1 matches at 7 bases. The CDR3 covers 13 residues. J was trimmed by 7 bases and V by 7 bases; bases with no gene match: 10. Germline loops: CDR1 MNHEY, CDR2 SVGAGI. In nucleotides, the CDR3 is TGTGCCAGCACAAGACAGGGTCGGTCTGAGCAGTACTTC. Translated: CASTRQGRSEQYF.

V usage is TRBV5-5 and J usage is TRBJ1-4; D is ambiguous. The V end was cut by 1 base, the J end by 7 bases, with 8 bases between. The CDR3 loop spans 13 amino acids. Germline V CDR1 and CDR2: SGHKS, YYEKEE (reference sequence). The CDR3 region is CASSLSIGEKLFF. DNA for the CDR3: TGTGCCAGCAGCTTGAGCATTGGTGAAAAACTGTTTTTT.

This clone came up a few times. V usage is TRBV19 and J usage is TRBJ2-1; D is possibly TRBD1 (6 bases). The V and J ends lost 3 bases and 0 bases respectively, with 9 bases between them. Germline lookup yields CDR1 LNHDA and CDR2 SQIVND (reference sequence). The CDR3 is 15 amino acids. CDR3 sequence (DNA): TGTGCCAGTAGTATCGTGGACAGCTCCTACAATGAGCAGTTCTTC. Translating it yields CASSIVDSSYNEQFF.

The gene calls are TRBV5-5 and TRBJ2-7, with a tentative D call TRBD2 (5 bases). This CDR3 has 13 amino acids. V lost 3 bases to trimming and J lost 3 bases, with 10 bases between them. The germline CDR1 and CDR2 sequences are SGHKS and YYEKEE (reference sequence). Written as DNA, the CDR3 is TGTGCCAGCAGCTGGCCGGGAAACTACGAGCAGTACTTC. Translating it yields CASSWPGNYEQYF.

The gene calls are TRBV19 and TRBJ2-1; 12 nucleotides agree with TRBD2. The CDR3 covers 17 residues. Looked up from germline, CDR1 is LNHDA and CDR2 is SQIVND (reference sequence). V shed 2 bases, J shed 5 bases, and the junction held 7 bases outside the gene matches. The CDR3 sequence is CASSIPLLAGGNNEQFF. Here the CDR3 DNA reads TGTGCCAGTAGTATACCCTTACTAGCGGGAGGTAACAATGAGCAGTTCTTC.

The rearrangement uses TRBV6-6 and TRBJ2-1; tentative D call: TRBD2 (5 bases). This CDR3 region has 14 residues. CDR1 is MNHNY, CDR2 SVGAGI, per germline (reference sequence). Trimming pared 0 bases from V and 9 bases from J, leaving 12 bases between. The CDR3 DNA reads TGTGCCAGCAGTTACTCAGGACTTGCTCTTGAGCAGTTCTTC. Its protein product is CASSYSGLALEQFF.

V is TRBV6-5 and J is TRBJ1-3; maybe TRBD1 (6 bases). Trimming removed 0 bases from V and 2 bases from J, with 8 bases in between. CDR3 length equals 15 residues. Germline lookup yields CDR1 MNHEY and CDR2 SVGAGI. The CDR3 sequence: CASSYSAGAGNTIYF. The CDR3 DNA follows: TGTGCCAGCAGTTACTCGGCAGGGGCTGGAAACACCATATATTTT.

The chain has TRBV9 and TRBJ2-1, with 11 bases matching TRBD2. V trimming: 0 bases; J trimming: 7 bases; junction bases outside the gene matches: 9. The CDR3 is 17 amino acids. Per the germline V gene, CDR1 is SGDLS and CDR2 is YYNGEE. CDR3: CASSVGLAGGPYNEQFF. The CDR3 DNA reads as TGTGCCAGCAGCGTAGGTCTAGCGGGGGGCCCTTATAATGAGCAGTTCTTC. The entire variable domain, with the rest obtained from reference TRBV9 and TRBJ2-1, is as follows: DSGVTQTPKHLITATGQRVTLRCSPRSGDLSVYWYQQSLDQGLQFLIQYYNGEERAKGNILERFSAQQFPDLHSELNLSSLELGDSALYFCASSVGLAGGPYNEQFFGPGTRLTVL.

The chain has TRBV28 and TRBJ1-4; 7 bases map to TRBD1. CDR1 and CDR2 (germline): MDHEN, SYDVKM. Trimming took 3 bases from V and 8 from J; bases not matched to a gene: 9. CDR3 length equals 15 residues. CDR3 in DNA: TGTGCCAGCAGTTTGCCCCAACCGACAGGGGAAAAACTGTTTTTT. Encoded protein: CASSLPQPTGEKLFF.

The chain links TRBV20-1 to TRBJ2-7; no clear D. Deletions cut 2 bases from V and 2 bases from J, with 4 bases between. CDR3 size: 11 residues. Germline V lookup: CDR1 DFQATT, CDR2 SNEGSKA (reference sequence). CDR3 residues: CSARPTYEQYF. DNA for the CDR3: TGCAGTGCTAGACCGACCTACGAGCAGTACTTC.

This chain connects TRBV4-2 to TRBJ2-3; the D gene is possibly TRBD2 (6 bases). V gave up 3 bases and J gave up 6 bases, with 16 bases separating them. CDR1 is LGHNA, CDR2 YNFKEQ, per germline. This CDR3 is 15 amino acids long. CDR3 sequence: CASSQSRGAGDTQYF. CDR3 nucleotides: TGTGCCAGCAGCCAGTCGAGGGGCGCGGGGGATACGCAGTATTTT.

The J gene is TRBJ1-5, the V gene TRBV4-1, with D maybe TRBD1 (5 bases). Germline CDR1 is MGHRA and CDR2 is YSYEKL. The CDR3 totals 17 residues. V lost 0 bases, J lost 2 bases, and 14 bases lay in between. The CDR3, as DNA: TGCGCCAGCAGCCAAGATCCGGCAGGGAAGGGCAATCAGCCCCAGCATTTT. It is translated as CASSQDPAGKGNQPQHF.